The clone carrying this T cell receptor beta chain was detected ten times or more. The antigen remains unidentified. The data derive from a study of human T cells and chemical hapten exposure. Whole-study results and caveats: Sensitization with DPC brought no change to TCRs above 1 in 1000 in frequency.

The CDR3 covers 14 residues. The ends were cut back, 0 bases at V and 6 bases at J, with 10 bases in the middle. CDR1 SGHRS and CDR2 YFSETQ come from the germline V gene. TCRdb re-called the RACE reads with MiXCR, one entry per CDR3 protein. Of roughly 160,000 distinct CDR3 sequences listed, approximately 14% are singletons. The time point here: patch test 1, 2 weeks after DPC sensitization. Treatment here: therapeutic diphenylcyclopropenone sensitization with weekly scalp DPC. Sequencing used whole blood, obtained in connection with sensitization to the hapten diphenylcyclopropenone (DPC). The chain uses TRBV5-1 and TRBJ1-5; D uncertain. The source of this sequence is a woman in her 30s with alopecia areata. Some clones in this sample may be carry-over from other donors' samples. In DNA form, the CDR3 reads TGCGCCAGCAGCTTGGATTTGGGTGGTCAGCCCCAGCATTTT. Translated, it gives CASSLDLGGQPQHF.